This TCR beta chain was found in a study of beta chain features in type 1 diabetes listed by TCRdb under 2018. Looking at the study overall: Patients and healthy donors did not differ in mean age, gender distribution, total cell number or subset yield. A total of over 95,000,000 sorted cells were examined across all samples, and RNA yield correlated strongly with the number of cells per subset. In the study, recently diagnosed type 1 diabetes patients and matched healthy donors were compared on the TCRB repertoires of their sorted circulating CD4+ T cell subsets. Whereas all 28 donors provided naive and central memory subsets, regulatory and stem cell-like memory subsets were isolated from just 8 patients and roughly eight healthy donors.

Each donor gave one peripheral blood draw, averaging approximately 0.11 L, which was collected into heparinised tubes. Naive, central memory, regulatory and stem cell-like memory CD4+ T cells were sorted on a BD FACSAria II using a panel including CD45RO, CCR7, CD25, CD127, CD95 and CD27. Every sorted population had a purity above 95%. PBMCs were isolated right away by Lymphoprep density gradient centrifugation and were stained directly, without culture. To minimize batch effects, samples were stained and sorted in pairs, one healthy donor with one patient per experiment. This clone has a single count. Its cognate antigen has yet to be identified. It has no much larger one-base neighbor in the sample; base qualities were not kept. This sample also contains other DNA sequences that code for the same CDR3. Overall study results and their limits: Because cDNA rather than genomic DNA was sequenced, highly expressing activated cells could have been over-represented, although no difference in activation and CD3 levels was found between groups. Naive, central memory and regulatory TCRB repertoires appeared more similar among patients than among healthy donors. A moderate but significant shortening of TCRB CDR3 length was observed in type 1 diabetes patients in all four CD4+ subsets. Shorter templates might have been favored by PCR, but patient and control samples were amplified and corrected together, so both groups would have been affected equally by any skew. Only small numbers of individuals were included in the HLA sub-analyses, which left unresolved whether HLA type had any influence on TCRB rearrangement. Fewer insertions and more nucleotide deletions at VDJ recombination sites were observed in patients with type 1 diabetes, implying thymic rearrangement abnormalities.

CDR1 and CDR2 (SQVTM, ANQGSEA) derive from the germline V gene. The CDR3 starts with the cysteine, ends with the phenylalanine, and has 17 residues. Just the 51-base CDR3 DNA is kept, in frame starting at base 1. For this chain, trimming is 6 bases at the V end and 4 bases at the J end, and the number of junction bases without a gene match is 16. The entire isolated RNA was reverse transcribed using the High Capacity cDNA Reverse Transcription Kit, and thus expressed TCRB transcripts were sequenced. Naive, central memory and regulatory T cell samples underwent deep immunoSEQ sequencing, averaging about 3.3 million total reads per sample. Sorted cells were lysed in RLT buffer, and RNA was extracted using DNase-treated RNeasy Micro or Mini kits according to cell number. To prevent cross-contamination, each cell subset was processed individually, whereas patient and healthy donor samples were processed jointly. The immunoSEQ multiplex PCR was used to amplify TCRB sequences from cDNA, generating 87-bp fragments that spanned the CDR3 region. Sequencing of the amplicons was performed on the Illumina HiSeq platform. In the source study's methods: PCR bias was computationally corrected using synthetic template baselines, reads within Hamming distance 2 were collapsed, and singletons that could not be merged were discarded. By aligning reads against IMGT, V, D and J genes, CDR3 length, and insertions or deletions at six rearrangement sites were assigned. Within each subset, clonotype counts were normalized to sorted cell number, and only after that were true diversity and Gini coefficients computed with the tcR R package. The overlap coefficient, calculated on TCRB nucleotide sequences, was used to quantify repertoire sharing. Out-of-frame TCRB sequences from naive cells were analyzed to stand in for the pre-selection repertoire. The clones in this table, taken by TCRdb from immuneACCESS, are in-frame only. Not every clone is retained; where verified, under half of the shortfall comes from an unresolved V gene, and the cause of the rest is unknown. The DNA was the basis for D and trimming; V, J and clone size are from that table. Across this sample there are roughly 290,000 clones, with over 12% seen only once. The ten most abundant clones make up 0.015% to 0.017% of the sample.

The source is a young man with type 1 diabetes. The sequenced sample consisted of naive CD4+ T cells from blood. What the cell subset or site label conveys for this sample: true naive CD4+ T cells. This receptor chain uses TRBV29-1 and TRBJ2-1, with 9 middle bases fitting TRBD2. The CDR3 corresponds to CSVARVAGGQVYNEQFF. Here is the DNA: TGCAGCGTGGCCAGGGTGGCGGGAGGGCAGGTATACAATGAGCAGTTCTTC.